These 3 T cell receptor beta chains came from one sample sequenced in a study of response to subunit inactivated influenza vaccine. TCRdb called the RT-PCR reads again in MiXCR, with one record for every CDR3 protein. The sample includes around 790,000 distinct CDR3 sequences, roughly 20% of them seen just once. The sequenced sample was PBMCs from blood, obtained around 5 days after vaccination. These receptors were obtained from a man in his fifties who received an inactivated influenza vaccine.

In its sample, this clonotype was seen a few times. This rearrangement joins TRBV12-3 or TRBV12-4 to TRBJ2-7; D is undetermined. V lost 2 bases to trimming and J lost 6 bases, with 11 bases between them. This CDR3 spans 13 amino acids. CDR3 sequence: CASSLSRVGEQYF. The DNA of the CDR3 is TGTGCCAGCAGTTTATCTAGGGTTGGCGAGCAGTACTTC.

The chain uses TRBV5-1 and TRBJ2-1, with 9 nucleotides matching TRBD1. Trimming cost V 4 bases and J 5 bases; bases outside gene matches: 7. In germline, CDR1 is SGHRS, CDR2 YFSETQ. The CDR3 spans 15 residues. For the CDR3, the DNA is TGCGCCAGCAGCATTTCTACAGGGGGCCACAATGAGCAGTTCTTC. Protein product: CASSISTGGHNEQFF. Filled out from reference TRBV5-1 and TRBJ2-1, the complete variable domain reads KAGVTQTPRYLIKTRGQQVTLSCSPISGHRSVSWYQQTPGQGLQFLFEYFSETQRNKGNFPGRFSGRQFSNSRSEMNVSTLELGDSALYLCASSISTGGHNEQFFGPGTRLTVL.

The chain recombines TRBV6-1 with TRBJ2-5; D possibly corresponds to TRBD2 (5 bases). The CDR3 totals 15 residues. CDR1 and CDR2 (germline): MNHNS, SASEGT. V was trimmed by 2 bases and J by 6 bases, leaving 16 bases between them. DNA for the CDR3: TGTGCCAGCAGTGAACTCGGGATAGCAAAAAAGACCCAGTACTTC. This translates into CASSELGIAKKTQYF.